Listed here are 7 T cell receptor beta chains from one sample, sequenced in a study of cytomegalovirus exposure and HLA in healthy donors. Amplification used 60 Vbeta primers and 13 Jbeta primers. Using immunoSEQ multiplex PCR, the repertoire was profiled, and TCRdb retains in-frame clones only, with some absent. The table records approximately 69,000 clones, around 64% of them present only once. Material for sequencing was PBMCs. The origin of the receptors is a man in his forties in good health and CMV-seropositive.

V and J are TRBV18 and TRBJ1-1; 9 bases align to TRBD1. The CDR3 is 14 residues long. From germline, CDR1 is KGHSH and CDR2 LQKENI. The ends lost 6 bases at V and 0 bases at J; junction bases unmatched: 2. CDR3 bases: TGTGCCAGCTCGCGGGACAGGGTGAACACTGAAGCTTTCTTT. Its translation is CASSRDRVNTEAFF.

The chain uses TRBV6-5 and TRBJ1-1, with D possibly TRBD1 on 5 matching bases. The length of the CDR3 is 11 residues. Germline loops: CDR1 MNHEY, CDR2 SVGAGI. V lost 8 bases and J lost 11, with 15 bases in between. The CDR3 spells CASAGGTAAFF. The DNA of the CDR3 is TGTGCCAGCGCGGGGGGGACGGCGGCTTTCTTT.

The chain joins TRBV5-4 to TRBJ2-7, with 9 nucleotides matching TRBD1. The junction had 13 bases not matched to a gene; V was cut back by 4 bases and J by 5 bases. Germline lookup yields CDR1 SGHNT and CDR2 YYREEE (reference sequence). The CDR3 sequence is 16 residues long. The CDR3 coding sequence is TGTGCCAGCAGCGGAAAGGGGAGGGACAGGGACGACGAGCAGTACTTC. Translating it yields CASSGKGRDRDDEQYF.

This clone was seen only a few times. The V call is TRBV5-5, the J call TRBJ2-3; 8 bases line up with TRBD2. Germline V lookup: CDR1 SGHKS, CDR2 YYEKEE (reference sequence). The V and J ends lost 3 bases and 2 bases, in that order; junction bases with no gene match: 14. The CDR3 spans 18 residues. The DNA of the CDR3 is TGTGCCAGCAGCTCCTGGGAGCGGGGGTTTATATACACAGATACGCAGTATTTT. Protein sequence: CASSSWERGFIYTDTQYF.

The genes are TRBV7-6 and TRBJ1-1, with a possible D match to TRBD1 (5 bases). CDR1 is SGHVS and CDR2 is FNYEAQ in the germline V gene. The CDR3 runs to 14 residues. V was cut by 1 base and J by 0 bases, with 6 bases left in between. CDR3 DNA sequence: TGTGCCAGCAGCTTAGAGGGGTTGAACACTGAAGCTTTCTTT. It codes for CASSLEGLNTEAFF.

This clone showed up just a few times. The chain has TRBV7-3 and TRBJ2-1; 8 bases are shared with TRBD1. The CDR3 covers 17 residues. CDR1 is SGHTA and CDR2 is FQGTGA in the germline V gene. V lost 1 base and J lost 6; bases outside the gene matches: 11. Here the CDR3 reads CASSLSSSGGGSNEQFF. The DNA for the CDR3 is TGTGCCAGCAGCTTAAGTTCGTCAGGGGGCGGATCCAATGAGCAGTTCTTC.

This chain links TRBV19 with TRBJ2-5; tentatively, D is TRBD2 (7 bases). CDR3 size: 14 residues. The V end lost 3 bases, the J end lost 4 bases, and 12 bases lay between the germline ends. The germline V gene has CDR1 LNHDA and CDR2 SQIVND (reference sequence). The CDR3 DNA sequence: TGTGCCAGTAGTATGCGAGGGGGGGTAGAGACCCAGTACTTC. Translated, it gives CASSMRGGVETQYF.